This is a list of T cell receptor beta chains from one sample in a study of T cells in Graves' hyperthyroidism and ophthalmopathy. From the multiplex PCR reads, TCRdb called clonotypes with MiXCR, one entry per CDR3 protein. The sample lists roughly 380,000 distinct CDR3 sequences; roughly 14% were seen once. Sequencing was carried out using blood. These receptors were taken from a man aged 30 to 45 with Graves' hyperthyroidism that later progressed to Graves' ophthalmopathy. The CDR3 runs from the conserved cysteine through the conserved F or W. A D gene is named only where the DNA matches it firmly. The size entry is marked missing in some rows and otherwise reads once, few, many or a size class.

cdr3_length,clone_size,d_call,v_call,j_call,cdr3_nt,cdr3_aa
17,many,NA,TRBV4-1,TRBJ1-6,TGCGCCAGCAGCCAAGAGACCGCGAGGCAGACTAATTCACCCCTCCACTTT,CASSQETARQTNSPLHF
15,many,TRBD2,TRBV29-1,TRBJ2-3,TGCAGCGCTCAGACTAGCGGGGGGCCCGGAGATACGCAGTATTTT,CSAQTSGGPGDTQYF
15,NA,TRBD1,TRBV6-1,TRBJ2-7,TGTGCCAGCAGGGGAACGGGACAGGGAACCTACGAGCAGTACTTC,CASRGTGQGTYEQYF
15,many,TRBD1,TRBV6-1,TRBJ2-1,TGTGCCAGCAGCCTAACTGGGACAGGGGGGAATGAGCAGTTCTTC,CASSLTGTGGNEQFF
16,many,TRBD1,TRBV5-1,TRBJ2-2,TGCGCCAGCAGCTCATACAGGGGGCCGAACACCGGGGAGCTGTTTTTT,CASSSYRGPNTGELFF
10,many,NA,TRBV20-1,TRBJ2-5,TGCAGTGTCCTGCAAGAGACCCAGTACTTC,CSVLQETQYF
18,NA,TRBD1,TRBV20-1,TRBJ2-6,TGCAGTGCTGGACACCGGGACAGGGAGTTATCTGGGGCCAACGTCCTGACTTTC,CSAGHRDRELSGANVLTF
13,many,NA,TRBV24-1,TRBJ2-5,TGTGCCACCAGTGACGCGGGGGCGGAGACCCAGTACTTC,CATSDAGAETQYF
13,many,NA,TRBV20-1,TRBJ2-3,TGCAGTGCCAGAACCCAGGGTTGGGATACGCAGTATTTT,CSARTQGWDTQYF
12,many,NA,TRBV7-9,TRBJ2-7,TGTGCCAGCAGCTTTGAGGGGGACGAGCAGTACTTC,CASSFEGDEQYF
14,NA,NA,TRBV6-2/TRBV6-3,TRBJ2-1,TGTGCCAGCAGTTACGCGGGGCAGTACAATGAGCAGTTCTTC,CASSYAGQYNEQFF
16,many,TRBD2,TRBV9,TRBJ2-7,TGTGCCAGCAGCGTAGACTTAGCGGGGGACCAGACCGAGCAGTACTTC,CASSVDLAGDQTEQYF
14,many,TRBD1,TRBV24-1,TRBJ1-2,TGTGCCACCAGTGGCCTCGGACAGGACTATGGCTACACCTTC,CATSGLGQDYGYTF
13,NA,NA,TRBV6-2/TRBV6-3,TRBJ2-1,TGTGCCAGCAGTTCTTCCGACTACAATGAGCAGTTCTTC,CASSSSDYNEQFF
15,NA,TRBD2,TRBV7-2,TRBJ2-1,TGTGCCAGCAGCCCGCGGGGGGGCGCCTACAATGAGCAGTTCTTC,CASSPRGGAYNEQFF
16,few,TRBD2,TRBV20-1,TRBJ2-3,TGCAGTGCTAGAGGGATCCCAGCGGGGGGCACAGATACGCAGTATTTT,CSARGIPAGGTDTQYF
12,many,NA,TRBV12-3/TRBV12-4,TRBJ1-5,TGTGCCAGCAGTTTGGGGAGCCAGCCCCAGCATTTT,CASSLGSQPQHF
14,many,NA,TRBV15,TRBJ1-1,TGTGCCACCAGCAGAGACTCGGCATACACTGAAGCTTTCTTT,CATSRDSAYTEAFF
14,many,TRBD1,TRBV2,TRBJ2-3,TGTGCCAGCATGGGACAGGGGGCGGGAGATACGCAGTATTTT,CASMGQGAGDTQYF